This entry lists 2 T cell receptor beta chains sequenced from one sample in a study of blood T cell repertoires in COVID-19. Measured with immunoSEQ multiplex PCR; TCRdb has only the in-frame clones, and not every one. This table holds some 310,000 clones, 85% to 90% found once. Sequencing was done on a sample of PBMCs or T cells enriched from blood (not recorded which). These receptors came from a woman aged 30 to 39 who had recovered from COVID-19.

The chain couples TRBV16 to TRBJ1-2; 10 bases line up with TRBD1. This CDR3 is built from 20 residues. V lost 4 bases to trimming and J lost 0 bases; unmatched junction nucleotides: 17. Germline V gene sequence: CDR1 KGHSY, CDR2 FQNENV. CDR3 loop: CASSLISSFGTGASNYGYTF. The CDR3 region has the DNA TGTGCCAGCAGCCTTATAAGCAGTTTTGGGACAGGGGCTTCTAACTATGGCTACACCTTC.

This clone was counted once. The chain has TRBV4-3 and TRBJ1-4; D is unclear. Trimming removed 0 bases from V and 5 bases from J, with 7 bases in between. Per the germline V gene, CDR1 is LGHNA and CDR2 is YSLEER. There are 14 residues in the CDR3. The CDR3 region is CASSQDPQNEKLFF. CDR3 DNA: TGCGCCAGCAGCCAAGATCCACAAAATGAAAAACTGTTTTTT.